This TCR beta chain was retrieved from a study of cytomegalovirus exposure and HLA in healthy donors. Findings of the study overall: Productive status was seen about 90% or about 30% of the time for most TCR beta V segments in an earlier analysis. Later work showed greater clonal expansion in HLA-associated TCR beta chains than in equally common others. The likely origin of a cluster of highly shared sequence variants was a sequencing artifact.

The PCR was carried out with 60 Vbeta primers and 13 Jbeta primers. Libraries were prepared by immunoSEQ multiplex PCR; TCRdb keeps only in-frame clonotypes and omits some of them. This table has 200,000 or so clones, roughly 84% appearing once. With respect to this clone: Its antigen is as yet unknown.

The CDR3 is made up of 16 amino acids. Trimming pared 5 bases from V and 4 bases from J, leaving 19 bases between. The V gene's germline CDR1 is SNHLY and CDR2 FYNNEI. The source material was PBMCs. The V and J genes are TRBV2 and TRBJ2-3, with D possibly matching TRBD1 (6 bases). The TCR comes from a human donor in good health. The DNA for the CDR3 is TGTGCCAGCAGTCCCATGGACAGTGTAGGCCCAGATACGCAGTATTTT. This gives the protein CASSPMDSVGPDTQYF.